Given below is one T cell receptor beta chain in context. Trimming took 1 base from V and 1 from J, leaving 13 bases between them. Germline CDR1 and CDR2: LGHNT and FRNRAP. The CDR3 covers 16 residues. Assay: immunoSEQ multiplex PCR; the TCRdb copy retains only in-frame clones and omits some. The data show around 94,000 clones, about 91% seen once. These data belong to a study of identifying expanded T cells in peripheral blood. This sequence originates from a person between 18 and 75 years old in good health. The chain links TRBV12-5 to TRBJ2-5; TRBD1 or TRBD2 may be the D gene (5 bases each). The sequenced material came from blood. CDR3 region: CASGLGGSGAQETQYF. The DNA for the CDR3 is TGTGCTAGTGGTTTGGGTGGCTCCGGGGCCCAAGAGACCCAGTACTTC.